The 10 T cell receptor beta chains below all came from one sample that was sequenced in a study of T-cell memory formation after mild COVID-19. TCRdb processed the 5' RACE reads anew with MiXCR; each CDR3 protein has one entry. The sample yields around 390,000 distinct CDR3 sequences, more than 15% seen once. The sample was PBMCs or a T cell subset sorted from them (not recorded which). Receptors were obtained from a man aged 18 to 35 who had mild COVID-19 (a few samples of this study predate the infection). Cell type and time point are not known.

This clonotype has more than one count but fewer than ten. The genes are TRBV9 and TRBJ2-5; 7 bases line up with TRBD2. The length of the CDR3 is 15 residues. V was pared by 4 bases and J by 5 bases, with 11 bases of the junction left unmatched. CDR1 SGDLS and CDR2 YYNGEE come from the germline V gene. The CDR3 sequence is CASSHGAGSRETQYF. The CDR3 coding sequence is TGTGCCAGCAGCCATGGAGCGGGGTCCAGGGAGACCCAGTACTTC.

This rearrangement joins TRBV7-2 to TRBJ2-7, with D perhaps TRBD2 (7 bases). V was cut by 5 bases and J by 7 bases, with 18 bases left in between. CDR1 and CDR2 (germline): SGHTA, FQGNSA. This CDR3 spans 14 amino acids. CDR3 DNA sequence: TGTGCCAGCAGCCCGAAGGGGGGGTCTTCGGAGCAGTACGTC. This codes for CASSPKGGSSEQYV.

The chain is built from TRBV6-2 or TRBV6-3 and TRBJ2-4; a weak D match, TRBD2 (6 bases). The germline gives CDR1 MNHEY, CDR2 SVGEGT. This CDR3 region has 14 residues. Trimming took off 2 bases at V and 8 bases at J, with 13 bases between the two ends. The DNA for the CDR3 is TGTGCCAGCAGTTACGCCGGGGCGGGGTACATTCAGTACTTC. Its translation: CASSYAGAGYIQYF.

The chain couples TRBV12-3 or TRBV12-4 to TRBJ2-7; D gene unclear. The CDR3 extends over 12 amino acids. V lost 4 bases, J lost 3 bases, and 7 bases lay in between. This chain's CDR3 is CASSWVGYEQYF. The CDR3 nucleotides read TGTGCCAGCAGTTGGGTGGGCTACGAGCAGTACTTC.

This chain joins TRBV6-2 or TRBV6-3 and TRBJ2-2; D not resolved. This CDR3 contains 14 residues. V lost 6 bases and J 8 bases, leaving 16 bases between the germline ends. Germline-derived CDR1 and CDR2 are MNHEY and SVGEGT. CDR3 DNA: TGTGCCAGCAGCCTCACCAGGATAGTTGGGGAGCTGTTTTTT. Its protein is CASSLTRIVGELFF.

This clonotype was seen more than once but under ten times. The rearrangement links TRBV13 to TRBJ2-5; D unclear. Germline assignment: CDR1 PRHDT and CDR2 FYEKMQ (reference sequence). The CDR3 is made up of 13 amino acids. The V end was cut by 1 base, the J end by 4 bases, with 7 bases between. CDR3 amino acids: CASSLVTGETQYF. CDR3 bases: TGTGCCAGCAGCTTAGTTACGGGAGAGACCCAGTACTTC. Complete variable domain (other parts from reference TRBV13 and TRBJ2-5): AAGVIQSPRHLIKEKRETATLKCYPIPRHDTVYWYQQGPGQDPQFLISFYEKMQSDKGSIPDRFSAQQFSDYHSELNMSSLELGDSALYFCASSLVTGETQYFGPGTRLLVL.

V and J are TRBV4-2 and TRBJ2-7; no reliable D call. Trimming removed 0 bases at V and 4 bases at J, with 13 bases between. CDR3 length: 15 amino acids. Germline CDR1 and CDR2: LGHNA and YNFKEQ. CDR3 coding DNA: TGTGCCAGCAGCCAAGAGACAAGACCTTCTTACGAGCAGTACTTC. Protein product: CASSQETRPSYEQYF.

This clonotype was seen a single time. CDR3: CASSFVAYTEAFF. The CDR3 DNA sequence: TGTGCCAGCAGTTTTGTTGCGTACACTGAAGCTTTCTTT. V gene TRBV27 combines with J gene TRBJ1-1; D is undetermined. This CDR3 is 13 amino acids long. The V gene lost 3 bases and the J gene lost 3 bases, with 8 bases spanning the gap. Germline CDR1 is MNHEY and CDR2 is SMNVEV (reference sequence).

CDR3 nucleotides: TGTGCCAGCAGCTTAACAGGACACACAGATACGCAGTATTTT. It specifies CASSLTGHTDTQYF. V and J are TRBV7-9 and TRBJ2-3, with D maybe TRBD1 (5 bases). Per germline, CDR1 SEHNR and CDR2 FQNEAQ (reference sequence). V was clipped by 2 bases and J by 2 bases, with 8 bases between them. CDR3 length: 14 amino acids.

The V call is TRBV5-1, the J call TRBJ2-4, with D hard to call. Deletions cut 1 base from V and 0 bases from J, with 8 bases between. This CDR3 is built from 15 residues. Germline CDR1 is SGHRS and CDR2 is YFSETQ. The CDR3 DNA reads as TGCGCCAGCAGCTTGACGTCGCGAGCCAAAAACATTCAGTACTTC. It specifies CASSLTSRAKNIQYF.